This T cell receptor (beta chain) appears in the sequencing data of a study of post-analysis software for immune sequencing data. Regarding this clonotype: Its matching antigen is unknown.

The TCR beta cDNA libraries carried unique molecular identifiers. Using its own MiXCR run on the PCR reads, TCRdb lists one record per CDR3 protein. The data show approximately 400,000 distinct CDR3 sequences, with roughly 38% seen just once and roughly 13% held by the top ten. The germline V gene has CDR1 MDHEN and CDR2 SYDVKM. The CDR3 has 16 residues. Study-wide results and limits: Controls had lower frequencies than patients of 4 or 5 TRBV segments, which included TRBV5-6, TRBV5-1 and TRBV20-1. With F measure, samples from one preparation batch clustered together strongly.

Input material: blood. This receptor was obtained from a girl aged 10-17 years with multiple sclerosis. This sequence joins TRBV28 and TRBJ2-4, with 7 bases aligning to TRBD2. The last part of the DNA fits TRBJ2-7 better; the J call may be wrong. CDR3 sequence: CASSTLGGEIFYEQYF. The CDR3 DNA reads TGTGCCAGCAGTACCCTTGGGGGGGAGATTTTCTACGAGCAGTACTTC.